One sample yielded the 4 T cell receptor beta chains listed below, sequenced in a study of T cells in localized non-small cell lung cancer. Repertoires were generated with immunoSEQ multiplex PCR, while TCRdb's copy carries only in-frame clones and drops some. The sample consists of more than 1,500 clones, less than 25% of them appearing once. This specimen was normal lung tissue next to the tumor, taken before any cancer treatment. The receptors originated from a male donor at least 60 years old with stage II lung adenocarcinoma.

The V gene is TRBV19, the J gene TRBJ2-1; possible D gene TRBD2, 6 bases. The CDR3 is 15 residues long. Trimming removed 10 bases at V and 7 bases at J, with 23 bases between. In germline, CDR1 is LNHDA, CDR2 SQIVND (reference sequence). CDR3 region: CATSFLFAGRNEQFF. As DNA, the CDR3 is TGTGCCACCTCGTTTTTGTTTGCGGGACGAAATGAGCAGTTCTTC. The variable domain in full, completed from reference TRBV19 and TRBJ2-1, reads DGGITQSPKYLFRKEGQNVTLSCEQNLNHDAMYWYRQDPGQGLRLIYYSQIVNDFQKGDIAEGYSVSREKKESFPLTVTSAQKNPTAFYLCATSFLFAGRNEQFFGPGTRLTVL.

The CDR3 is CASSQDRRAEQYF. Written as DNA, the CDR3 is TGTGCCAGCAGCCAAGATAGACGGGCCGAGCAGTACTTC. The chain employs TRBV14 and TRBJ2-7; D uncertain. The CDR3 contains 13 residues. Per germline, CDR1 SGHDN and CDR2 FVKESK. Trimming removed 0 bases from V and 6 bases from J, with 9 bases in between.

The chain uses TRBV5-1 and TRBJ2-2; D may be TRBD1 or TRBD2 (5 bases each). Germline loops: CDR1 SGHRS, CDR2 YFSETQ. The CDR3 loop spans 14 amino acids. V lost 4 bases to trimming and J lost 3 bases, with 10 bases between them. CDR3 amino acids: CASSQEGHTGELFF. CDR3 nucleotides: TGCGCCAGCAGCCAAGAGGGGCACACCGGGGAGCTGTTTTTT. Full variable domain (outside the CDR3, taken from reference TRBV5-1 and TRBJ2-2): KAGVTQTPRYLIKTRGQQVTLSCSPISGHRSVSWYQQTPGQGLQFLFEYFSETQRNKGNFPGRFSGRQFSNSRSEMNVSTLELGDSALYLCASSQEGHTGELFFGEGSRLTVL.

This chain joins TRBV9 and TRBJ1-5, with D perhaps matching TRBD1 (5 bases). Looked up from germline, CDR1 is SGDLS and CDR2 is YYNGEE. This CDR3 spans 15 amino acids. With 6 bases removed from V and 3 bases from J, the gap between germline ends came to 16 bases. CDR3 nucleotide sequence: TGTGCCAGCACCCCAAGAGAGACAGACAATCAGCCCCAGCATTTT. It specifies CASTPRETDNQPQHF.